The 19 T cell receptor beta chains presented below share a single source sample, sequenced in a study of T cells in Graves' hyperthyroidism and ophthalmopathy (dated by TCRdb to between 2017 and 2020). Receptor amplification or capture employed multiplex PCR. The listed sequencing device is Illumina HiSeq 2000. The TCR beta CDR3 regions were amplified from RNA transcripts. The first round of RT-PCR for the TCR CDR3 was performed with the HTBI primer set and the Qiagen OneStep RT-PCR kit. Through fastp at Q25 and MiXCR, TCRdb rebuilt clones from the public reads, retaining in-frame beta chains. Every entry covers one CDR3 protein and lists the most common genes and DNA from its rows. The sample records 700,000 or so distinct CDR3 sequences, roughly 15% of which are singletons. The top ten constitute approximately 12% of the sample. Material for sequencing was blood. The receptors stem from a woman between 45 and 60 years old with Graves' ophthalmopathy.

A remark on this clonotype: A read error is possible here, since a much larger clone lies one base away. The rearrangement links TRBV6-1 to TRBJ2-3, with 7 bases lining up with TRBD2. Germline loops: CDR1 MNHNS, CDR2 SASEGT. The junction had 3 bases not matched to a gene; V was cut back by 7 bases and J by 2 bases. The CDR3 totals 13 residues. The CDR3 DNA sequence: TGTGCCAGCATCGGGAGGTTCACAGATACGCAGTATTTT. Translation gives CASIGRFTDTQYF.

There are many counts of this clonotype. The V gene is TRBV7-8, the J gene TRBJ2-1; D unclear. Germline assignment: CDR1 SGHVS and CDR2 FQNEAQ. V lost 2 bases, J lost 1 base, and 12 bases lay in between. CDR3 size: 16 residues. The CDR3 sequence: CASSLIATISYNEQFF. In DNA, the CDR3 is TGTGCCAGCAGCTTAATCGCCACTATATCCTACAATGAGCAGTTCTTC. Complete variable domain (other parts from reference TRBV7-8 and TRBJ2-1): GAGVSQSPRYKVAKRGQDVALRCDPISGHVSLFWYQQALGQGPEFLTYFQNEAQLDKSGLPSDRFFAERPEGSVSTLKIQRTQQEDSAVYLCASSLIATISYNEQFFGPGTRLTVL.

In this sample, this clonotype turned up many times. CDR3: CASSQDRGGETQYF. The DNA for the CDR3 is TGCGCCAGCAGCCAAGATCGGGGCGGGGAGACCCAGTACTTC. The chain employs TRBV4-3 and TRBJ2-5; D is possibly TRBD1 or TRBD2 (5 bases each). CDR1 is LGHNA, CDR2 YSLEER, per germline. The CDR3 runs to 14 residues. Trimming pared 0 bases from V and 5 bases from J, leaving 10 bases between.

The table lists this clonotype with many counts. The chain links TRBV18 to TRBJ2-7; 7 bases fit TRBD1. The CDR3 has 13 amino acids. The trim removed 3 bases at V and 3 bases at J, leaving 2 bases unmatched. Looked up from germline, CDR1 is KGHSH and CDR2 is LQKENI. CDR3 sequence reads: CASSPGQNYEQYF. The CDR3 DNA is TGTGCCAGCTCACCGGGACAGAACTACGAGCAGTACTTC. The variable domain in full, with the rest retrieved from reference TRBV18 and TRBJ2-7, is NAGVMQNPRHLVRRRGQEARLRCSPMKGHSHVYWYRQLPEEGLKFMVYLQKENIIDESGMPKERFSAEFPKEGPSILRIQQVVRGDSAAYFCASSPGQNYEQYFGPGTRLTVT.

This clonotype was seen repeatedly, ten times or more. The chain combines TRBV28 with TRBJ1-1; weak D call: TRBD1 (5 bases). The CDR3 extends over 17 amino acids. Deletions cut 1 base from V and 4 bases from J, with 19 bases between. CDR1 is MDHEN and CDR2 is SYDVKM in the germline V gene. CDR3 sequence reads: CASSLLSDRPYGTEAFF. The CDR3 bases are TGTGCCAGCAGTTTATTAAGTGACAGACCCTACGGCACTGAAGCTTTCTTT. The variable domain in full, with the rest retrieved from reference TRBV28 and TRBJ1-1, is DVKVTQSSRYLVKRTGEKVFLECVQDMDHENMFWYRQDPGLGLRLIYFSYDVKMKEKGDIPEGYSVSREKKERFSLILESASTNQTSMYLCASSLLSDRPYGTEAFFGQGTRLTVV.

This clonotype occurred many times. The chain employs TRBV6-2 or TRBV6-3 and TRBJ1-1; D is undetermined. Trimming took 5 bases from V and 5 from J, leaving 6 bases between them. CDR1 and CDR2 from the germline V gene are MNHEY and SVGEGT. The CDR3 has 11 residues. In nucleotides, the CDR3 is TGTGCCAGCAGTCATGGGACTGAAGCTTTCTTT. As protein: CASSHGTEAFF.

This clonotype was counted ten times or more. CDR3 sequence (DNA): TGTGCCTGGAGGAGGGGACCGGACTATGGCTACACCTTC. This translates into CAWRRGPDYGYTF. The V and J genes are TRBV30 and TRBJ1-2; D might be TRBD1 (5 bases). The CDR3 consists of 13 residues. V was trimmed by 3 bases and J by 3 bases, leaving 11 bases between them. CDR1 and CDR2 from the germline V gene are GTSNPN and SVGIG (reference sequence).

The chain combines TRBV20-1 with TRBJ2-7; 9 nucleotides agree with TRBD2. With V trimmed by 1 base and J by 5 bases, 6 bases remained unmatched. Germline V CDR1 and CDR2: DFQATT, SNEGSKA (reference sequence). This CDR3 has 14 residues. The CDR3 region is CSARGVSGSNEQYF. CDR3 nucleotides: TGCAGTGCTAGAGGCGTTAGCGGGAGCAACGAGCAGTACTTC.

This clonotype was counted at least ten times. J is TRBJ2-6 and V is TRBV28; D is ambiguous. The CDR3 is 16 amino acids. The V end was cut by 8 bases, the J end by 0 bases, with 14 bases between. CDR1 and CDR2 (germline): MDHEN, SYDVKM. CDR3 amino acids: CASLLMTDSGANVLTF. The CDR3 DNA is TGTGCCAGCTTACTTATGACGGACTCTGGGGCCAACGTCCTGACTTTC.

This clonotype was seen ten or more times. The chain uses TRBV7-6 and TRBJ2-3; TRBD2 matches 10 bases. Germline V gene lookup returns CDR1 SGHVS and CDR2 FNYEAQ. V lost 1 base, J lost 2 bases, and 3 bases stayed unmatched. CDR3 length: 16 residues. This CDR3 is CASSLVAGGLTDTQYF. CDR3 nucleotide sequence: TGTGCCAGCAGCTTAGTAGCGGGAGGCCTCACAGATACGCAGTATTTT.

This clonotype was seen at least ten times. The chain employs TRBV5-1 and TRBJ1-2; TRBD1 agrees at 10 bases. The V segment lost 1 base and the J segment 8 bases; nucleotides outside the gene matches: 5. CDR3 length equals 14 residues. Germline V gene sequence: CDR1 SGHRS, CDR2 YFSETQ. The chain's CDR3 is CASSLSGTGEGYTF. The DNA of the CDR3 is TGCGCCAGCAGCTTGTCCGGGACAGGGGAGGGCTACACCTTC. The full variable domain, completed using reference TRBV5-1 and TRBJ1-2, is KAGVTQTPRYLIKTRGQQVTLSCSPISGHRSVSWYQQTPGQGLQFLFEYFSETQRNKGNFPGRFSGRQFSNSRSEMNVSTLELGDSALYLCASSLSGTGEGYTFGSGTRLTVV.

This clonotype was recorded at least ten times. This chain connects TRBV28 to TRBJ2-6; 9 bases agree with TRBD2. This CDR3 has 17 residues. The trim removed 10 bases at V and 2 bases at J, leaving 12 bases unmatched. Looked up from germline, CDR1 is MDHEN and CDR2 is SYDVKM. This CDR3 is CATAGTSLRTGANVLTF. As DNA, the CDR3 is TGTGCCACCGCCGGGACTAGCCTCAGAACTGGGGCCAACGTCCTGACTTTC. Filled out from reference TRBV28 and TRBJ2-6, the complete variable domain reads DVKVTQSSRYLVKRTGEKVFLECVQDMDHENMFWYRQDPGLGLRLIYFSYDVKMKEKGDIPEGYSVSREKKERFSLILESASTNQTSMYLCATAGTSLRTGANVLTFGAGSRLTVL.

This clonotype was seen ten or more times. The CDR3 coding sequence is TGTGCCAGCAGCCACAACCAGGGGGGCTATAATTCACCCCTCCACTTT. Its translation is CASSHNQGGYNSPLHF. This rearrangement joins TRBV7-8 to TRBJ1-6; the match to TRBD1 covers 7 bases. V was pared by 5 bases and J by 3 bases, with 7 bases of the junction left unmatched. Germline V lookup: CDR1 SGHVS, CDR2 FQNEAQ. The CDR3 is 16 residues long. Combining the CDR3 with reference TRBV7-8 and TRBJ1-6 gives the whole variable domain GAGVSQSPRYKVAKRGQDVALRCDPISGHVSLFWYQQALGQGPEFLTYFQNEAQLDKSGLPSDRFFAERPEGSVSTLKIQRTQQEDSAVYLCASSHNQGGYNSPLHFGNGTRLTVT.

This clonotype was counted between two and nine times. The chain joins TRBV4-1 to TRBJ2-5; D is unclear. The CDR3 sequence is 14 residues long. The ends were cut back, 1 base at V and 3 bases at J, with 9 bases in the middle. Germline V CDR1 and CDR2: MGHRA, YSYEKL. The CDR3 DNA reads as TGCGCCAGCAGCCAAGCTGGAAACGAAGAGACCCAGTACTTC. It is translated as CASSQAGNEETQYF.

The chain combines TRBV13 with TRBJ2-3, with TRBD2 matching over 10 bases. The germline CDR1 and CDR2 sequences are PRHDT and FYEKMQ (reference sequence). V shed 5 bases and J 4 bases; nucleotides not matched to a gene: 9. The CDR3 extends over 16 amino acids. The CDR3 DNA reads TGTGCCAGCAGCGTTGAAGGACTAGCGGCAGCAGATACGCAGTATTTT. This encodes CASSVEGLAAADTQYF.

This clonotype was detected a few times. The chain has TRBV10-3 and TRBJ1-1, with TRBD1 as a possible D gene (5 bases). The germline V gene has CDR1 ENHRY and CDR2 SYGVKD. The V and J ends lost 0 bases and 0 bases respectively, with 14 bases between them. The CDR3 runs to 17 residues. The CDR3: CAISESLWQGMNTEAFF. DNA for the CDR3: TGTGCCATCAGTGAGTCGCTGTGGCAGGGAATGAACACTGAAGCTTTCTTT.

This clonotype was seen ten or more times. V is TRBV7-2 and J is TRBJ2-1, with TRBD2 as a possible D gene (6 bases). The germline V and J ends were trimmed by 0 bases and 1 base, with 10 bases remaining between them. CDR1 and CDR2 from the germline V gene are SGHTA and FQGNSA. The CDR3 contains 16 residues. CDR3 in DNA: TGTGCCAGCAGCTTAGCGGGAGGTGGGTCCTACAATGAGCAGTTCTTC. It is translated as CASSLAGGGSYNEQFF.

This clonotype was seen a few times. The chain employs TRBV6-1 and TRBJ2-6; no definite D call. Germline V gene data show CDR1 as MNHNS and CDR2 as SASEGT. The ends were cut back, 0 bases at V and 1 base at J, with 7 bases in the middle. The CDR3 covers 16 residues. The CDR3 loop is CASSEANLSGANVLTF. Written as DNA, the CDR3 is TGTGCCAGCAGTGAAGCAAACCTGTCTGGGGCCAACGTCCTGACTTTC.

This clonotype has a handful of counts. The CDR3 region is CASSLAGTFQETQYF. The CDR3 region has the DNA TGCGCCAGCAGCTTGGCCGGGACATTCCAAGAGACCCAGTACTTC. The chain couples TRBV5-1 to TRBJ2-5; possible D gene TRBD1, 6 bases. V lost 0 bases and J 1 base, leaving 10 bases between the germline ends. This CDR3 contains 15 residues. Per the germline V gene, CDR1 is SGHRS and CDR2 is YFSETQ.